This is a list of T cell receptor beta chains from one sample in a study of T cell responses to AZD1222 COVID-19 vaccine. Libraries were prepared by immunoSEQ multiplex PCR; TCRdb keeps only in-frame clonotypes and omits some of them. The table shows about 84,000 clones, with 80% to 90% occurring only once. The sequencing used peripheral blood, collected 28 days after the second AZD1222 dose. These receptors all come from an adult who received the AZD1222 COVID-19 vaccine. Both conserved end residues are part of each CDR3. The D gene is left open where the match is weak. Part of the rows lack a size; the others show once, few, many or a class for expanded clones.

CDR3nt	CDR3aa	j_gene	abundance	v_gene	d_gene
TGTGCCAGCTCTTTTCTTCTGCGCTCCGCCGGGGAGCTGTTTTTT	CASSFLLRSAGELFF	TRBJ2-2	NA	TRBV19	NA
TGCAGCACCCGGACAGCTAACTATGGCTACACCTTC	CSTRTANYGYTF	TRBJ1-2	NA	TRBV29-1	NA
TGTGCCAGCAGCCTGAGCCGGGGCCTGAATCAGCCCCAGCATTTT	CASSLSRGLNQPQHF	TRBJ1-5	NA	TRBV7-2	NA
TGTGCCAGCACGAGTTGGACCGGGGAGCTGTTTTTT	CASTSWTGELFF	TRBJ2-2	few	TRBV6-5	NA
TGTGCCAGCAGTTTATTAATTGTCGACGGCTACACCTTC	CASSLLIVDGYTF	TRBJ1-2	NA	TRBV12-3/TRBV12-4	NA
TGTGCCAGCAGAAGGACAGGGGGAGAGACCCAGTACTTC	CASRRTGGETQYF	TRBJ2-5	once	TRBV7-9	TRBD1
TGTGCCAGCAGCCAAGATCTGGCAGGGGACACTGAAGCTTTCTTT	CASSQDLAGDTEAFF	TRBJ1-1	NA	TRBV14	NA
TGTGCCAGCAGTTACGGGACAGGGGGCCCCACCGGGGAGCTGTTTTTT	CASSYGTGGPTGELFF	TRBJ2-2	NA	TRBV6-5	TRBD1
TGTGCCAGCAGCTTGCAGGGCAGGGTCAATCAGCCCCAGCATTTT	CASSLQGRVNQPQHF	TRBJ1-5	NA	TRBV5-6	NA
TGCGCCAGCAGCTTGTTAGGTCGGCAGGGAGAGACTAATGAAAAACTGTTTTTT	CASSLLGRQGETNEKLFF	TRBJ1-4	NA	TRBV5-1	NA
TGTGCCAGCAGTTCATCTGTTAGGGACGGCTACACCTTC	CASSSSVRDGYTF	TRBJ1-2	few	TRBV28	NA
TGTGCCAGCAGTTCATCCGTGGTAGCCAAAAACATTCAGTACTTC	CASSSSVVAKNIQYF	TRBJ2-4	NA	TRBV28	NA
TGCGCCAGCAGTGAGGGGGACAGGGGGACCGGTAGCAATCAGCCCCAGCATTTT	CASSEGDRGTGSNQPQHF	TRBJ1-5	NA	TRBV10-2	TRBD1
TGTGCCAGCAGCTCGACTAGCGGGGGGTTCAATGAGCAGTTCTTC	CASSSTSGGFNEQFF	TRBJ2-1	NA	TRBV7-6	TRBD2
TGTGCCAGCAGCCTCCTAGCGAGTTATAGCACAGATACGCAGTATTTT	CASSLLASYSTDTQYF	TRBJ2-3	NA	TRBV11-1	NA
TGTGCCAGCAGTTTAGGGGTAGCGGGAGACGGTAGTCCGCAGTATTTT	CASSLGVAGDGSPQYF	TRBJ2-3	NA	TRBV28	TRBD2
TGTGCCAGTAGTAGCGGGGGGTACCATTGGGATACGCAGTATTTT	CASSSGGYHWDTQYF	TRBJ2-3	NA	TRBV19	TRBD2
TGTGCCACCGGGGCTAAAAAACTGTTTTTT	CATGAKKLFF	TRBJ1-4	NA	TRBV28	NA
TGTGCCAGCAGCGTCCGACTAGCCCCCCGTGGTGAGCAGTTCTTC	CASSVRLAPRGEQFF	TRBJ2-1	few	TRBV9	TRBD2
TGTGCCAGCAGCACCCCCGGACAGGTCCTTTATGGCTACACCTTC	CASSTPGQVLYGYTF	TRBJ1-2	few	TRBV6-2/TRBV6-3	TRBD1
TGTGCCAGCAGTCCCCCCAGTGAGATAGACGGGGAGCTGTTTTTT	CASSPPSEIDGELFF	TRBJ2-2	NA	TRBV28	NA
TGTGCCAGTAGTTTGTCGGGGGCGGCGACCCAGTACTTC	CASSLSGAATQYF	TRBJ2-5	NA	TRBV19	NA
TGTGCCACCGGGACTAACTACAATGAGCAGTTCTTC	CATGTNYNEQFF	TRBJ2-1	NA	TRBV24-1	TRBD2
TGTGCCAGTAAGGGCCCGCGACTGGGAGTTTACGAGCAGTACTTC	CASKGPRLGVYEQYF	TRBJ2-7	once	TRBV19	NA
TGTGCCAGCAGCGTGACTAGCGGGGCGAACACCGGGGAGCTGTTTTTT	CASSVTSGANTGELFF	TRBJ2-2	NA	TRBV7-3	TRBD2